Listed here is a single T cell receptor beta chain. What it binds is unknown. This sample was taken from a study of T cells in narcolepsy. Findings of the study overall: Same-patient CSF and blood CD4+ T cell clonotypes included HCRT-specific and TRIB2-specific autoreactive ones.

Libraries were prepared by immunoSEQ multiplex PCR; TCRdb keeps only in-frame clonotypes and omits some of them. The sample shows about 27,000 clones, more than 75% of them seen only once. CDR3 length: 15 amino acids. V lost 0 bases and J lost 1, with 8 bases in between. CDR1 and CDR2 (germline): SEHNR, FQNEAQ (reference sequence). The genes are TRBV7-9 and TRBJ2-3, with D tentatively TRBD1 or TRBD2 (5 bases each). This clonotype was sampled from a human donor with narcolepsy. Sequenced input: CD45RA- memory CD4+ T cells from PBMCs. CDR3 coding DNA: TGTGCCAGCAGCTTAGCGCTGGGGGGCACAGATACGCAGTATTTT. Protein: CASSLALGGTDTQYF.